This entry lists 7 T cell receptor beta chains sequenced from one sample in a study of cytomegalovirus exposure and HLA in healthy donors. A multiplex PCR was run with 60 Vbeta primers and 13 Jbeta primers. The repertoire was sequenced with immunoSEQ multiplex PCR; TCRdb's copy has only in-frame clones and lacks some. The sample yields approximately 160,000 clones, about 79% seen once. The sequenced material came from PBMCs. The receptor set was obtained from a female donor in good health and CMV-seronegative.

The chain carries TRBV10-1 and TRBJ1-2; 8 bases line up with TRBD1. J lost 8 bases, V lost 7 bases, and 6 bases had no gene match. CDR1 is WNHNN, CDR2 SYGVQD, per germline (reference sequence). This CDR3 is built from 12 residues. Here the CDR3 DNA reads TGCGCCAGCACAAGTGGGACAGGAGGCTACACCTTC. It codes for CASTSGTGGYTF.

The genes are TRBV10-3 and TRBJ2-7; the match to TRBD1 covers 9 bases. The CDR3 runs 16 residues. The V gene's germline CDR1 is ENHRY and CDR2 SYGVKD. Unmatched junction bases numbered 13, after V lost 7 bases and J lost 3 bases. DNA for the CDR3: TGTGCCATCACAGAGAGTCCCGGGACAGGGAGCTACGAGCAGTACTTC. It encodes CAITESPGTGSYEQYF.

The genes are TRBV6-6 and TRBJ2-5; D remains ambiguous. The J call may be wrong; the DNA end is better matched by TRBJ2-7. CDR3 length equals 11 residues. The germline CDR1 and CDR2 sequences are MNHNY and SVGAGI (reference sequence). The CDR3 coding sequence is TGTGCCAGCAGTTCCACCTACGAGCAGTACTTC. Its protein is CASSSTYEQYF.

This clone was seen a few times. The chain links TRBV15 to TRBJ1-1, with TRBD1 as a possible D gene (5 bases). This CDR3 spans 15 amino acids. CDR1 is LNHNV and CDR2 is YYDKDF in the germline V gene (reference sequence). Trimming cost V 2 bases and J 0 bases, with 10 bases left between them. The CDR3 sequence: CATSRSQGMNTEAFF. DNA for the CDR3: TGTGCCACCAGCAGAAGTCAGGGAATGAACACTGAAGCTTTCTTT.

The V call is TRBV9, the J call TRBJ2-2; 13 bases map to TRBD2. The CDR3 sequence is 16 residues long. The ends lost 4 bases at V and 6 bases at J; junction bases unmatched: 6. CDR1 SGDLS and CDR2 YYNGEE come from the germline V gene. The CDR3 spells CASSPLGLAGAGELFF. DNA for the CDR3: TGTGCCAGCAGCCCGCTCGGACTAGCGGGGGCCGGGGAGCTGTTTTTT.

The rearrangement uses TRBV6-4 and TRBJ1-2; perhaps TRBD1 as D (5 bases). This CDR3 is 14 amino acids long. Trimming stripped 5 bases from V and 2 bases from J, with 12 bases between. The germline V gene encodes CDR1 MRHNA and CDR2 SNTAGT. The CDR3 here is CASSPSGGNYGYTF. The CDR3 nucleotides are TGTGCCAGCAGTCCCTCGGGGGGGAACTATGGCTACACCTTC.

This clone is a singleton in its sample. V is TRBV19 and J is TRBJ1-2; D might be TRBD1 (5 bases). Germline-derived CDR1 and CDR2 are LNHDA and SQIVND (reference sequence). This CDR3 has 14 amino acids. The V and J ends lost 4 bases and 7 bases respectively, with 16 bases between them. CDR3 in amino acids: CASSTPGLVAGYTF. In DNA, the CDR3 is TGTGCCAGTAGTACTCCAGGGCTAGTGGCTGGCTACACCTTC.